This T cell receptor beta chain was identified during a study of CD8 T cells in ankylosing spondylitis. Quantitative 5'-RACE with molecular barcodes generated TCR beta libraries. In TCRdb, the 5' RACE reads were re-called with MiXCR into one record per CDR3 protein. This table holds a few hundred thousand distinct CDR3 sequences, approximately 20% found once. Study-wide results and limits: As reported, disease-linked clones showed significant enrichment in matched ankylosing spondylitis synovial fluid. CD8+ cells made up the disease-linked clones, which were relatively rare in peripheral blood. Existing reports had already noted some motif variants in reactive arthritis synovial fluid and blood. Among TCR beta sequences, a motif of eight or nine highly homologous variants appeared characteristic of ankylosing spondylitis blood.

As for this clonotype: No antigen is known for it.

V lost 6 bases and J 6 bases, leaving 11 bases between the germline ends. The CDR3 consists of 13 residues. The receptor's source is a male donor with ankylosing spondylitis. Sequencing used blood, either unsorted or a sorted T cell fraction (not recorded which). The J gene is TRBJ2-2, the V gene TRBV12-3 or TRBV12-4, with a possible D match to TRBD2 (5 bases). The CDR3 spells CASSRSEAGELFF. The CDR3 region has the DNA TGTGCCAGCAGCCGCTCGGAGGCCGGGGAGCTGTTTTTT.